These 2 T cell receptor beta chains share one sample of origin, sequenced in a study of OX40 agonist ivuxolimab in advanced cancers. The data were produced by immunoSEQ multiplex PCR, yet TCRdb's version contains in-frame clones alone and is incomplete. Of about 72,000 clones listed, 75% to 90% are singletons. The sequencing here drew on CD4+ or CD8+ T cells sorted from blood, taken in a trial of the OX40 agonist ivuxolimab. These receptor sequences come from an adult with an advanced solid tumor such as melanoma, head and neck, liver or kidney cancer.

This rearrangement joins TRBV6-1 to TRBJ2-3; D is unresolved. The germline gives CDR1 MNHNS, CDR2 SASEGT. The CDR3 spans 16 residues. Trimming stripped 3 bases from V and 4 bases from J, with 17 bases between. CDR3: CASSERDTLRADTQYF. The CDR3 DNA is TGTGCCAGCAGTGAGAGAGACACCCTTAGGGCAGATACGCAGTATTTT.

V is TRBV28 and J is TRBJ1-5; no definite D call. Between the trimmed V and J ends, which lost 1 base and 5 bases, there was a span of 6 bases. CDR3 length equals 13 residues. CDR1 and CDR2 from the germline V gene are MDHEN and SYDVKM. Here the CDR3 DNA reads TGTGCCAGCAGTTTATCGGCGTATCAGCCCCAGCATTTT. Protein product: CASSLSAYQPQHF.